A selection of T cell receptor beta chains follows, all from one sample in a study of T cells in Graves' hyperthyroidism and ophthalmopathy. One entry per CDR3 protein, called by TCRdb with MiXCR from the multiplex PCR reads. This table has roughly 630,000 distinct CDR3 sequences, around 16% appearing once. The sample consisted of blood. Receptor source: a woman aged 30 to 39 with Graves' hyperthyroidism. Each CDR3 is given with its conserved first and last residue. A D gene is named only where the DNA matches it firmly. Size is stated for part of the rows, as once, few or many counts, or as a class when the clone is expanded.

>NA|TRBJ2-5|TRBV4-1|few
CASSPETSETQYF
TGCGCCAGCAGCCCAGAAACATCGGAGACCCAGTACTTC
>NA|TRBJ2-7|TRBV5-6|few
CASSLAATGPGEQYF
TGTGCCAGCAGCTTGGCCGCTACAGGGCCGGGCGAGCAGTACTTC
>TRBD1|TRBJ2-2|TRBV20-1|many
CSATGGTGRTGELFF
TGCAGTGCTACCGGAGGGACAGGGCGGACCGGGGAGCTGTTTTTT
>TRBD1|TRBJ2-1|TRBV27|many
CASSGRDRTYNEQFF
TGTGCCAGCAGTGGCCGGGACAGGACCTACAATGAGCAGTTCTTC
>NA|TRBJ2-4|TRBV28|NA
CASRDPSRAKNIQYF
TGTGCCAGCAGGGACCCTTCCCGGGCCAAAAACATTCAGTACTTC
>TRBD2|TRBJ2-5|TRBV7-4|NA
CASSWAGTSGKETQYF
TGTGCCAGCAGCTGGGCCGGGACTAGCGGGAAAGAGACCCAGTACTTC
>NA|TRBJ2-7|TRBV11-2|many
CASSPGTGYEQYF
TGTGCCAGCTCACCAGGGACCGGTTACGAGCAGTACTTC
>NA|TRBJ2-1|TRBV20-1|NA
CSARPLTRTYNEQFF
TGCAGTGCTAGACCTTTGACTCGAACCTACAATGAGCAGTTCTTC
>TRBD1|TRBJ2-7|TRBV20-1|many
CSAFGTGRSYEQYF
TGCAGTGCTTTCGGGACAGGCCGATCCTACGAGCAGTACTTC
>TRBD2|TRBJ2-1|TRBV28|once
CASKLAGVRDEQFF
TGTGCCAGCAAGCTAGCGGGGGTGCGGGATGAGCAGTTCTTC
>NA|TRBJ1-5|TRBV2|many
CASMRGAGSNQPQHF
TGTGCCAGCATGAGGGGGGCAGGGAGCAATCAGCCCCAGCATTTT
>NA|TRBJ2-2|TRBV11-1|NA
CASSLFRAAGELFF
TGTGCCAGCAGCTTATTCAGGGCGGCCGGGGAGCTGTTTTTT
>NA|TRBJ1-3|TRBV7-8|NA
CASSLQGRGNTIYF
TGTGCCAGCAGCTTGCAGGGGCGGGGAAACACCATATATTTT
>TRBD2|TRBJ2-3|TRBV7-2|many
CASSLAGGPSTDTQYF
TGTGCCAGCTCACTAGCGGGAGGGCCGAGCACAGATACGCAGTATTTT
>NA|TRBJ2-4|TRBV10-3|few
CAISTGRAMYF
TGTGCCATCAGTACTGGGCGGGCAATGTACTTC
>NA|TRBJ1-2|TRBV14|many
CASSPVQSGTATYGYTF
TGTGCCAGCAGCCCTGTGCAATCCGGGACCGCGACCTATGGCTACACCTTC
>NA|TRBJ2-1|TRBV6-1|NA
CASSPGRGAGSYNEQFF
TGTGCCAGCAGCCCCGGTCGGGGGGCTGGCTCCTACAATGAGCAGTTCTTC
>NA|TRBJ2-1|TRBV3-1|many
CASSQASSYNEQFF
TGTGCCAGCAGCCAAGCGAGCTCCTACAATGAGCAGTTCTTC
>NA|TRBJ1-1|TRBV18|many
CASSNGDWTEAFF
TGTGCCAGCTCAAATGGGGATTGGACTGAAGCTTTCTTT
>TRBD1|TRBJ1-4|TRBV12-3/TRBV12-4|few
CASSLDRGTEKLFF
TGTGCCAGCAGCTTAGACAGGGGCACTGAAAAACTGTTTTTT
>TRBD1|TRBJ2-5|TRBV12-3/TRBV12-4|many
CASSRQGLETQYF
TGTGCCAGCAGCAGACAGGGGCTAGAGACCCAGTACTTC
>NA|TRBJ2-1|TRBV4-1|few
CASSLVLGREDNEQFF
TGCGCCAGCAGCCTCGTCCTCGGGAGAGAAGACAATGAGCAGTTCTTC
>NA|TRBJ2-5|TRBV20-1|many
CSAGKQETQYF
TGCAGTGCAGGCAAGCAAGAGACCCAGTACTTC
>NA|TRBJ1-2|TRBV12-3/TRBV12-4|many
CASSRGQWNYGYTF
TGTGCCAGCAGTCGAGGACAGTGGAACTATGGCTACACCTTC
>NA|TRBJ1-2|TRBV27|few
CASSPGTYYGYTF
TGTGCCAGCAGTCCTGGGACGTATTATGGCTACACCTTC
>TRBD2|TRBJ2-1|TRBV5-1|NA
CASSPAGGPPNEQFF
TGCGCCAGCAGCCCAGCGGGAGGGCCGCCCAATGAGCAGTTCTTC
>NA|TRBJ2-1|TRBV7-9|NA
CASSLECRGEFF
TGTGCCAGCAGCTTAGAATGCAGGGGCGAGTTCTTC
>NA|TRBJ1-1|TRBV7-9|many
CASTRGSLSMNTEAFF
TGTGCCAGCACCCGCGGTAGCCTAAGCATGAACACTGAAGCTTTCTTT
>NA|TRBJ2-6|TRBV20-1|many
CSARVVDSGANVLTF
TGCAGTGCTAGAGTGGTGGACTCTGGGGCCAACGTCCTGACTTTC
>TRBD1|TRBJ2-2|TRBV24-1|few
CATSQGATGELFF
TGTGCCACCAGTCAGGGGGCCACCGGGGAGCTGTTTTTT
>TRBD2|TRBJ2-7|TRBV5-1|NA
CASRPTSAYEQYF
TGCGCCAGCAGACCGACTAGCGCCTACGAGCAGTACTTC
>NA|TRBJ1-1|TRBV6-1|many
CASSHGGTEAFF
TGTGCCAGCAGTCATGGTGGCACTGAAGCTTTCTTT
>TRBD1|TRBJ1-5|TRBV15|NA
CATSGDRAHQPQHF
TGTGCCACCAGCGGCGACAGGGCCCATCAGCCCCAGCATTTT
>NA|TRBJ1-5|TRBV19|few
CASSIGGVRNQPQHF
TGTGCCAGTAGTATAGGAGGGGTAAGAAATCAGCCCCAGCATTTT
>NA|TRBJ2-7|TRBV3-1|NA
CASSHRGRAQAEQYF
TGTGCCAGCAGCCACAGGGGGAGGGCCCAGGCCGAGCAGTACTTC
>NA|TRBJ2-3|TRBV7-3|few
CATTTGTDTQYF
TGTGCCACCACCACAGGCACAGATACGCAGTATTTT
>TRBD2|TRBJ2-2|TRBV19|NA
CASSIGLAGAGELFF
TGTGCCAGTAGTATAGGACTAGCGGGTGCCGGGGAGCTGTTTTTT
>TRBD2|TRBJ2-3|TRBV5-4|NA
CASSRQTSPSDTQYF
TGTGCCAGCAGTCGTCAGACTAGCCCCTCAGATACGCAGTATTTT
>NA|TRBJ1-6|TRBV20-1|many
CSASGSGRSSPLHF
TGCAGTGCTAGTGGATCAGGGAGGAGTTCACCCCTCCACTTT